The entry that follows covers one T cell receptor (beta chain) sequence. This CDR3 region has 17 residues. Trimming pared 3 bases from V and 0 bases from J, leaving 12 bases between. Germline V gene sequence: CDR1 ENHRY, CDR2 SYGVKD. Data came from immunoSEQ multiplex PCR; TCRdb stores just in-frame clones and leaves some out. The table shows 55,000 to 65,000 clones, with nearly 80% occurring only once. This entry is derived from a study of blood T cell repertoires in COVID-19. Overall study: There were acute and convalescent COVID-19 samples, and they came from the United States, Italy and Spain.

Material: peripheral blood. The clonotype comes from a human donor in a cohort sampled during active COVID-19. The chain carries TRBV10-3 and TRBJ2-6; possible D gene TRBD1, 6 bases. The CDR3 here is CAISDSTGNSGANVLTF. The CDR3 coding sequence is TGTGCCATCAGTGATAGTACAGGGAACTCTGGGGCCAACGTCCTGACTTTC.